The rows below give T cell receptor beta chains drawn from one sample of a study of blood T cell repertoires in COVID-19. Assay: immunoSEQ multiplex PCR; the TCRdb copy retains only in-frame clones and omits some. The table includes 120,000 or so clones, about 80% detected once. The sample was peripheral blood. These receptors all stem from a woman aged 80 or over with acute or convalescent COVID-19. Each CDR3 is given with its conserved first and last residue. The order of the fields is V gene, CDR3 length, clone size, D gene, J gene, CDR3 DNA, CDR3 protein. A D gene is named only where the DNA matches it firmly. Rows give clone size only sometimes, using once, few, many, or a class for an expanded clone.

TRBV30	16	-	TRBD2	TRBJ2-5	TGTGCCTGGAACCCGGGACTAGCGGGGGTAAAAGAGACCCAGTACTTC	CAWNPGLAGVKETQYF
TRBV28	16	-	TRBD2	TRBJ2-7	TGTGCCAGCAGTTTATGGCGTGCTAGCGGGAGCTACGAGCAGTACTTC	CASSLWRASGSYEQYF
TRBV9	14	-	TRBD2	TRBJ2-3	TGTGCCAGCACCGGGAGGTATAGCACAGATACGCAGTATTTT	CASTGRYSTDTQYF
TRBV5-6	15	-	-	TRBJ2-1	TGTGCCAGCAGCTTTAAGGGGGGACTATCCAATGAGCAGTTCTTC	CASSFKGGLSNEQFF
TRBV5-1	16	few	TRBD1	TRBJ1-1	TGCGCCAGCAGCCCCCGTGCAGGGACAGAAGGAACTGAAGCTTTCTTT	CASSPRAGTEGTEAFF
TRBV30	12	-	TRBD1	TRBJ1-2	TGTGCTTCCGACAGGGCGGGCTATGGCTACACCTTC	CASDRAGYGYTF
TRBV30	13	-	-	TRBJ2-7	TGTGCCTGGAGGGCCAGGGCCGCCTGGGAGCAGTACTTC	CAWRARAAWEQYF
TRBV2	12	-	TRBD1	TRBJ1-2	TGTGCCAGCAGACAGGGGGCGGGAGGCTACACCTTC	CASRQGAGGYTF
TRBV19	19	-	TRBD1	TRBJ2-6	TGTGCCAGTACCGGTACCGGGACAGATCTTTCGACTGGGGCCAACGTCCTGACTTTC	CASTGTGTDLSTGANVLTF
TRBV10-3	12	-	-	TRBJ1-2	TGTGCCATCAGCGGCGTGGAGCTTGGCTACACCTTC	CAISGVELGYTF
TRBV11-2	13	-	-	TRBJ1-2	TGTGCCAGCAGCTCGTTTCGGGGGGGCGGCTACACCTTC	CASSSFRGGGYTF
TRBV5-8	13	few	-	TRBJ2-3	TGTGCCAGCAGCCCGAGCCAAGCAGATACGCAGTATTTT	CASSPSQADTQYF
TRBV19	14	-	-	TRBJ1-1	TGTGCCAGTAGTATACAGGGCGGGAACACTGAAGCTTTCTTT	CASSIQGGNTEAFF
TRBV4-1	15	once	TRBD1	TRBJ2-7	TGCGCCAGCAGCCAAGAATGGCAGGGGGCGCGTGAGCAGTACTTC	CASSQEWQGAREQYF
TRBV2	11	-	-	TRBJ2-7	TGTGCCAGCAGTGAGCTATACGAGCAGTACTTC	CASSELYEQYF
TRBV3-1/TRBV3-2	15	-	TRBD1	TRBJ2-7	TGTGCCAGCAGAGGACAGGGACAGGCCATCCCCGAGCAGTACTTC	CASRGQGQAIPEQYF
TRBV6-5	15	-	TRBD1	TRBJ1-6	TGTGCCAGCAGTTACTTCTCCCAGGGGGCTTCACCCCTCCACTTT	CASSYFSQGASPLHF
TRBV4-3	16	-	TRBD2	TRBJ2-1	TGCGCCAGCAGCCAAGGTACTAGCGGGATCTACAATGAGCAGTTCTTC	CASSQGTSGIYNEQFF
TRBV6-5	14	-	TRBD2	TRBJ2-1	TGTGCCAGCAGCCTAGCGGGGGGGCGAGATGAGCAGTTCTTC	CASSLAGGRDEQFF
TRBV2	12	-	TRBD1	TRBJ2-7	TGTGCCAGCAGTGCAGACAGGGCCGAGCAGTACTTC	CASSADRAEQYF
TRBV5-1	14	few	TRBD2	TRBJ2-5	TGCGCCAGCAGCGACACTAGCGCCGAAGAGACCCAGTACTTC	CASSDTSAEETQYF
TRBV19	15	once	TRBD1	TRBJ2-1	TGTGCCAGTAGTTTCGACAGGGGGGGCGAGAATGAGCAGTTCTTC	CASSFDRGGENEQFF
TRBV5-5	14	-	TRBD1	TRBJ2-5	TGTGCCAGCAGCTTGACAGGGGGCGGGGAGACCCAGTACTTC	CASSLTGGGETQYF
TRBV10-1	18	-	-	TRBJ2-2	TGCGCCAGCAGTGCAGGGGTCAACAAAGCTAGCAACACCGGGGAGCTGTTTTTT	CASSAGVNKASNTGELFF
TRBV7-9	14	-	TRBD1	TRBJ2-2	TGTGCCAGCAGCTGGGGACAGGGCATCGGGGAGCTGTTTTTT	CASSWGQGIGELFF
TRBV15	13	-	TRBD2	TRBJ2-7	TGTGCCACTAGGCCTAGCGGAACGTACGAGCAGTACTTC	CATRPSGTYEQYF
TRBV7-9	16	few	-	TRBJ2-1	TGTGCCAGCAGCGCCCTTGGAGTTACCTCCTACAATGAGCAGTTCTTC	CASSALGVTSYNEQFF
TRBV28	14	-	TRBD1	TRBJ2-7	TGTGCCAGCAGACGACAGGGGGCTCTTCTCGAGCAGTACTTC	CASRRQGALLEQYF
TRBV10-1	15	-	TRBD2	TRBJ2-1	TGCGCCAGCAGTGAAACCAGCGGGAGTTTGGATGAACAGTTCTTC	CASSETSGSLDEQFF
TRBV19	12	-	-	TRBJ2-7	TGTGCCAGTAGTAATCTACTCTACGAGCAGTACTTC	CASSNLLYEQYF
TRBV11-3	16	-	TRBD1	TRBJ2-1	TGTGCCAGCATCGGAGGGCGAACAGGGGGCTACAATGAGCAGTTCTTC	CASIGGRTGGYNEQFF
TRBV20-1	11	-	-	TRBJ2-1	TGCAGTGCTATTCCGGGACTCGAGCAGTTCTTC	CSAIPGLEQFF
TRBV6-1	15	-	-	TRBJ1-1	TGTGCCAGCAGTGAAACGGAGGGGAGTGGCACTGAAGCTTTCTTT	CASSETEGSGTEAFF
TRBV9	13	once	TRBD2	TRBJ2-1	TGTGCCAGCAGCGTGGGACTAGCAAATGAGCAGTTCTTC	CASSVGLANEQFF
TRBV7-2	16	-	TRBD1	TRBJ1-2	TGTGCCAGCAGCTTAGCGTGGGACAGGGTATTCTATGGCTACACCTTC	CASSLAWDRVFYGYTF
TRBV9	13	-	-	TRBJ2-1	TGTGCCAGCAGCCCTCCCCCCGACAATGAGCAGTTCTTC	CASSPPPDNEQFF
TRBV19	15	-	-	TRBJ2-7	TGTGCCAGTAGTAGCGTTCAGGGTCATAACTACGAGCAGTACTTC	CASSSVQGHNYEQYF
TRBV5-8	11	-	-	TRBJ2-4	TGTGCCAGCACACCCGCGAACATTCAGTACTTC	CASTPANIQYF
TRBV7-9	19	-	TRBD2	TRBJ2-1	TGTGCCAGCAGCACCCCGGGACTAGCGGGGGTGAGCTCCTACAATGAGCAGTTCTTC	CASSTPGLAGVSSYNEQFF
TRBV12-5	12	-	-	TRBJ1-1	TGTGCTAGTGGTTTGTCGGTCACTGAAGCTTTCTTT	CASGLSVTEAFF
TRBV7-6	15	once	-	TRBJ1-1	TGTGCCAGCAGCTTACTACAGGGCACGAACACTGAAGCTTTCTTT	CASSLLQGTNTEAFF
TRBV6-2/TRBV6-3	11	-	-	TRBJ1-2	TGTGCCAGCAGCCAACTCGCGGGGTACACCTTC	CASSQLAGYTF
TRBV9	16	-	TRBD2	TRBJ2-2	TGTGCCAGCAGCGTAGGACTAGCGAAGAACACCGGGGAGCTGTTTTTT	CASSVGLAKNTGELFF
TRBV5-1	14	-	TRBD2	TRBJ2-5	TGCGCCAGCAGGTCCGGGGGGGGCCGGGAGACCCAGTACTTC	CASRSGGGRETQYF
TRBV27	12	-	-	TRBJ2-1	TGTGCCAGCAGTTTCCCGTCCAGTGAGCAGTTCTTC	CASSFPSSEQFF
TRBV6-6	16	-	TRBD1	TRBJ2-7	TGTGCCAGCAGTTTGAGGTGGGGACAGGGGGCGCGAGAGCAGTACTTC	CASSLRWGQGAREQYF
TRBV5-1	16	-	-	TRBJ1-5	TGCGCCAGCAGCTTGGGAACAGGGAATCGGAATCAGCCCCAGCATTTT	CASSLGTGNRNQPQHF
TRBV30	16	-	-	TRBJ2-7	TGTGCCTGGAGTGTAATCGTGAGGGCGCCGGGTGGCGAGCAGTACTTC	CAWSVIVRAPGGEQYF
TRBV18	13	-	-	TRBJ1-5	TGTGCCAGCTCACCGGCAGTCAATCAGCCCCAGCATTTT	CASSPAVNQPQHF
TRBV5-6	11	-	-	TRBJ2-1	TGTGCCAGCAGCTTGGGAGGGCGTCAGTTCTTC	CASSLGGRQFF
TRBV10-3	19	few	TRBD2	TRBJ2-3	TGTGCCTCGAGGGCGTCCACGGGACTAGCGGAGGAGGGCACAGATACGCAGTATTTT	CASRASTGLAEEGTDTQYF
TRBV4-2	17	few	TRBD2	TRBJ2-1	TGTGCCAGCAGCCAGCGAACACTAGCGGGGGGCCCTGGTGAGCAGTTCTTC	CASSQRTLAGGPGEQFF
TRBV29-1	11	-	-	TRBJ2-2	TGCAGCGTCTCCAGTCCCGGGGAGCTGTTTTTT	CSVSSPGELFF
TRBV10-1	12	-	-	TRBJ2-2	TGCGCCAGTAGCGCGAACACCGGGGAGCTGTTTTTT	CASSANTGELFF
TRBV5-4	14	-	-	TRBJ2-3	TGTGCCAGCAGCTTGGCAGGGGCCCCAGATACGCAGTATTTT	CASSLAGAPDTQYF